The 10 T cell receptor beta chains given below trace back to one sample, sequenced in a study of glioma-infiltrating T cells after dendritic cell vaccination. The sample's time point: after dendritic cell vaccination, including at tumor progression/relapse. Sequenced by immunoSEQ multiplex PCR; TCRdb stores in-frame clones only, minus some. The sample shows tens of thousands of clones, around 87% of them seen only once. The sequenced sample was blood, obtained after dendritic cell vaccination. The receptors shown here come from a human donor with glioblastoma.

In nucleotides, the CDR3 is TGCGCCAGCAGTGGGTTACAGGGGGTGCTTCCTGAAGCTTTCTTT. Its translation is CASSGLQGVLPEAFF. The chain combines TRBV10-2 with TRBJ1-1, with 8 bases that match TRBD1. Germline V gene sequence: CDR1 WSHSY, CDR2 SAAADI. The CDR3 length is 15 residues. J was trimmed by 6 bases and V by 4 bases; bases with no gene match: 10.

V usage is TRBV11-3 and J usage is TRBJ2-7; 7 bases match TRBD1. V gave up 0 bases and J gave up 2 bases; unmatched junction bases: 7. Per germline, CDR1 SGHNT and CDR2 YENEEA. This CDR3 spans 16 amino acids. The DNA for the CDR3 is TGTGCCAGCAGCTTAGAGCGAGGGGGCGGAACCTACGAGCAGTACTTC. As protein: CASSLERGGGTYEQYF.

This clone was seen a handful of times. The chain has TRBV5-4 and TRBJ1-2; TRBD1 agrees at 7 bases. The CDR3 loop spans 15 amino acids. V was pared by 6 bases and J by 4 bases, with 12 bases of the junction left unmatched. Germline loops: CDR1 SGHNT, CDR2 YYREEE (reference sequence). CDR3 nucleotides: TGTGCCAGCAACTTAGTATCCCGGGACAGCTATGGCTACACCTTC. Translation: CASNLVSRDSYGYTF.

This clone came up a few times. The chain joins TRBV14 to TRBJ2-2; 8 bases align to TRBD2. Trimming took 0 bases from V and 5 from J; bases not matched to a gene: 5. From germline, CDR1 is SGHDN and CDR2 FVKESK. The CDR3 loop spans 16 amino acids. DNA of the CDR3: TGTGCCAGCAGCCAAGAGAACCGGGGGGGAACCGGGGAGCTGTTTTTT. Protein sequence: CASSQENRGGTGELFF.

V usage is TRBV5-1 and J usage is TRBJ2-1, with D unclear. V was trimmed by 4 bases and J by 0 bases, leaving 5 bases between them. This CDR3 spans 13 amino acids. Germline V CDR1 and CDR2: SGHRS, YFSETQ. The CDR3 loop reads CASSPGSYNEQFF. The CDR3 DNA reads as TGCGCCAGCAGCCCGGGCTCCTACAATGAGCAGTTCTTC.

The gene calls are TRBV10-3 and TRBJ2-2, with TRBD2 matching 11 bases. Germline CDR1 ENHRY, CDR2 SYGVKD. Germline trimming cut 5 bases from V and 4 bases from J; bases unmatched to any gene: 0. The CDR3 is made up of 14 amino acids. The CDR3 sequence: CAISTSGGTGELFF. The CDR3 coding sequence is TGTGCCATCAGTACTAGCGGGGGCACCGGGGAGCTGTTTTTT.

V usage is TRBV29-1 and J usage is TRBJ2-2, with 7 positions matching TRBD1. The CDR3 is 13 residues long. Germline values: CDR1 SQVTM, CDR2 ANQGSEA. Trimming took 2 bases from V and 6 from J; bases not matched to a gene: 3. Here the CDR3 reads CSVERQGAGELFF. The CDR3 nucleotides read TGCAGCGTTGAAAGGCAGGGGGCCGGGGAGCTGTTTTTT.

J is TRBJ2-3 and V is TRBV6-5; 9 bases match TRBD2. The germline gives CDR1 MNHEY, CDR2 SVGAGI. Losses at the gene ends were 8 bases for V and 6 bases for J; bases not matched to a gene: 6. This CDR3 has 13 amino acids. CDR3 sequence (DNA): TGTGCCAGCCTGCTAGCGGGAACGGATACGCAGTATTTT. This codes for CASLLAGTDTQYF.

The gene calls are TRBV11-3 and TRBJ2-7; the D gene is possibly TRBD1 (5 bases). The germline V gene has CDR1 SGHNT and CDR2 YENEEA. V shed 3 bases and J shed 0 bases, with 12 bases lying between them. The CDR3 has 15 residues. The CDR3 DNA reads TGTGCCAGCAGCTTCCAGACAGTTAGCTCCTACGAGCAGTACTTC. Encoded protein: CASSFQTVSSYEQYF.

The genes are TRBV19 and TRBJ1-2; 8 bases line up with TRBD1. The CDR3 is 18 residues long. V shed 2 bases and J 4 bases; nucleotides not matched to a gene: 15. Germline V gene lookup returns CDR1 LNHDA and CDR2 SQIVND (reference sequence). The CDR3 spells CASSIIENGAGGVYGYTF. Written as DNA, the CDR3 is TGTGCCAGTAGTATAATCGAAAATGGGGCAGGGGGCGTCTATGGCTACACCTTC.